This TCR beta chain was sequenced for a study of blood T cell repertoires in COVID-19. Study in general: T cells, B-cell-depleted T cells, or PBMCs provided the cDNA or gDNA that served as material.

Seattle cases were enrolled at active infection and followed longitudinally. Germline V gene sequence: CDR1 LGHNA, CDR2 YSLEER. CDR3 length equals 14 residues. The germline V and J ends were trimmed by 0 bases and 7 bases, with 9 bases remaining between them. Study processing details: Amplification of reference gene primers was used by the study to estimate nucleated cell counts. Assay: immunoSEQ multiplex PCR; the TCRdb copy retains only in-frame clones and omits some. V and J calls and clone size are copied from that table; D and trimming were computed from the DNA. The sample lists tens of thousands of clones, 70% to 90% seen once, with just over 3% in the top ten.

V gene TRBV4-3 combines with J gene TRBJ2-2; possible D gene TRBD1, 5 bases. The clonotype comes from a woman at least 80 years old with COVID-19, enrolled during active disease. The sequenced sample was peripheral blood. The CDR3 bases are TGCGCCAGCAGCCAAGACAGGGCCAGCGGGGAGCTGTTTTTT. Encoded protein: CASSQDRASGELFF.